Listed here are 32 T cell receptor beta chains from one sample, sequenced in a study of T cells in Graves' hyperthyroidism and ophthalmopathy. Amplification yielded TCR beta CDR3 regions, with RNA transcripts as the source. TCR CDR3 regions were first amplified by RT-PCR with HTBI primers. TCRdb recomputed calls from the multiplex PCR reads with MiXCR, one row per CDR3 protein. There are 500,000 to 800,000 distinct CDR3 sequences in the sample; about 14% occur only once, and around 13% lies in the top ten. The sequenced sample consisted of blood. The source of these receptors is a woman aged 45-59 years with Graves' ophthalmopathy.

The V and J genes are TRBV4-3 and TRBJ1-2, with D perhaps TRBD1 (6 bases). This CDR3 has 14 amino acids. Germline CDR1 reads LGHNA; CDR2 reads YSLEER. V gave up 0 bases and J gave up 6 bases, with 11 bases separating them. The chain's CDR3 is CASSQDIAGDGYTF. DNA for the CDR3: TGCGCCAGCAGCCAAGATATCGCAGGGGATGGCTACACCTTC.

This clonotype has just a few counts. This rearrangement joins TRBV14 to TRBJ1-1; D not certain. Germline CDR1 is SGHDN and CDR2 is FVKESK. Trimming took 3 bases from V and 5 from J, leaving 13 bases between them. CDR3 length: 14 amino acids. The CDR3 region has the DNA TGTGCCAGCAGCCACCTGCGGGGTGGAACTGAAGCTTTCTTT. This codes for CASSHLRGGTEAFF.

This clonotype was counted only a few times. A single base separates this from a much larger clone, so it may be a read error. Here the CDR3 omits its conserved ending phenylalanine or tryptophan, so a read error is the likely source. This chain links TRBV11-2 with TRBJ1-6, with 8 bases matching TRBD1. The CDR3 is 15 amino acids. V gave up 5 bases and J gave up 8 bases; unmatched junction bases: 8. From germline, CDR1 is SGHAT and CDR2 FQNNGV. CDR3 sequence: CASSLRGQGYSPLHS. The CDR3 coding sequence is TGTGCCAGCAGCCTTCGCGGACAGGGTTATTCACCCCTCCACTCT.

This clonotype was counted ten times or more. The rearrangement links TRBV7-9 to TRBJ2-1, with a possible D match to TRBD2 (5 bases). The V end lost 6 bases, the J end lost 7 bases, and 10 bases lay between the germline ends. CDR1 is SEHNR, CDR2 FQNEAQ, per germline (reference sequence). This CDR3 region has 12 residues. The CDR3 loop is CASRRGSNEQFF. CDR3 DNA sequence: TGTGCCAGCAGGAGAGGGTCTAATGAGCAGTTCTTC.

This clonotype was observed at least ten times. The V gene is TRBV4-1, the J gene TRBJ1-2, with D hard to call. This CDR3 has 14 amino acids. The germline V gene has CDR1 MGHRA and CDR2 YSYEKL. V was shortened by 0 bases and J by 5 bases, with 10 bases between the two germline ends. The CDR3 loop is CASSQEIRSYGYTF. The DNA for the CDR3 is TGCGCCAGCAGCCAAGAAATCAGATCGTATGGCTACACCTTC.

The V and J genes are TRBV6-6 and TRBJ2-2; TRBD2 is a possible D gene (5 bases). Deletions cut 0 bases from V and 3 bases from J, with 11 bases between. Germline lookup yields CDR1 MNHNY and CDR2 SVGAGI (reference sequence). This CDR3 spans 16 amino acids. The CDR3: CASSYSFRDYTGELFF. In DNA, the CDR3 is TGTGCCAGCAGTTACTCTTTTCGGGATTACACCGGGGAGCTGTTTTTT.

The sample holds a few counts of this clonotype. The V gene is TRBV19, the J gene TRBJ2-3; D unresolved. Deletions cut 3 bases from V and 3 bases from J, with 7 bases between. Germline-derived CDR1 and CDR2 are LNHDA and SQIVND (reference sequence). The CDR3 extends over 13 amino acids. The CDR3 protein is CASSIQLTDTQYF. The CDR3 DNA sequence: TGTGCCAGTAGTATTCAATTAACAGATACGCAGTATTTT.

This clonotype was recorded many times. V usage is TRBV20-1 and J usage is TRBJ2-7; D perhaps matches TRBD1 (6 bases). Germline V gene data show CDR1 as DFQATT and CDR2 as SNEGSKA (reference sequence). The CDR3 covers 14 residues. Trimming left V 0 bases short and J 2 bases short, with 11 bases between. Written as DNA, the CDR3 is TGCAGTGCTAGAGACGCGAGGGGGACCTACGAGCAGTACTTC. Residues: CSARDARGTYEQYF.

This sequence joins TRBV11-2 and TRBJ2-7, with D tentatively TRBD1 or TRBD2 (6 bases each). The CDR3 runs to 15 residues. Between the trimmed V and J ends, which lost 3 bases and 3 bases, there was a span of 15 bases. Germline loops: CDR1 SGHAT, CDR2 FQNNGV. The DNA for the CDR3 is TGTGCCAGCAGCTTCCCTAGGGGGGCCAACTACGAGCAGTACTTC. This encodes CASSFPRGANYEQYF. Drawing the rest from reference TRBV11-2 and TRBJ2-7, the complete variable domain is EAGVAQSPRYKIIEKRQSVAFWCNPISGHATLYWYQQILGQGPKLLIQFQNNGVVDDSQLPKDRFSAERLKGVDSTLKIQPAKLEDSAVYLCASSFPRGANYEQYFGPGTRLTVT.

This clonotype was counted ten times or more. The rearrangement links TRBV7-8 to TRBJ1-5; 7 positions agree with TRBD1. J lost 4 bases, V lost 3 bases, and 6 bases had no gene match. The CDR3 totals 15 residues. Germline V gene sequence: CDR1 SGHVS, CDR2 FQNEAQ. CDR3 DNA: TGTGCCAGCAGCTTTTCCTGGACAGGTAATCAGCCCCAGCATTTT. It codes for CASSFSWTGNQPQHF.

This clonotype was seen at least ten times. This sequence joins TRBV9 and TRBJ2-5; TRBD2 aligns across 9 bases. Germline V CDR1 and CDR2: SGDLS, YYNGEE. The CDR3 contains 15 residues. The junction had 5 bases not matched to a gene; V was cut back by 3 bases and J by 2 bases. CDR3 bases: TGTGCCAGCAGCGCGACTAGCGGAACTCAAGAGACCCAGTACTTC. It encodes CASSATSGTQETQYF.

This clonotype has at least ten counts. CDR3 bases: TGTGCCAGCAGGGCCGGTAGCGGGAGTTCGTACTACAATGAGCAGTTCTTC. Protein product: CASRAGSGSSYYNEQFF. The rearrangement links TRBV12-3 or TRBV12-4 to TRBJ2-1; 9 bases align to TRBD2. The CDR3 has 17 residues. J was trimmed by 3 bases and V by 6 bases; bases with no gene match: 12.

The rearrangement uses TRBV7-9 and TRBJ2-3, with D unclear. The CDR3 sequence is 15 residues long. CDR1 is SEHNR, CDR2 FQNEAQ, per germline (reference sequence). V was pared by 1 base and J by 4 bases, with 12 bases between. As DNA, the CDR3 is TGTGCCAGCAGCTTAGAGGCTAGTATCGCAGATACGCAGTATTTT. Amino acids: CASSLEASIADTQYF. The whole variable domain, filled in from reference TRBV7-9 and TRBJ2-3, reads DTGVSQNPRHKITKRGQNVTFRCDPISEHNRLYWYRQTLGQGPEFLTYFQNEAQLEKSRLLSDRFSAERPKGSFSTLEIQRTEQGDSAMYLCASSLEASIADTQYFGPGTRLTVL.

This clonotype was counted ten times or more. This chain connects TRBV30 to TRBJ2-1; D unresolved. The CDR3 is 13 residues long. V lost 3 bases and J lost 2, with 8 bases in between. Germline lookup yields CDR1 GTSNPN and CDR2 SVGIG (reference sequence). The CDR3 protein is CAWREFAYNEQFF. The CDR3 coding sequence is TGTGCCTGGAGGGAGTTCGCCTACAATGAGCAGTTCTTC.

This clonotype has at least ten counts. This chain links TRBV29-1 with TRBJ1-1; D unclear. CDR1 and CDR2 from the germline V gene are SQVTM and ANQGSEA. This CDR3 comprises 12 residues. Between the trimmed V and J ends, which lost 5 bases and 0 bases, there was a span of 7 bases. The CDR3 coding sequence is TGCAGCGTTTCGGGGATGAACACTGAAGCTTTCTTT. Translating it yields CSVSGMNTEAFF.

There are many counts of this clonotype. The CDR3 coding sequence is TGTGCCAGCTCACCACGGAGTAATACAAACACAGATACGCAGTATTTT. The encoded protein is CASSPRSNTNTDTQYF. This chain uses TRBV18 with TRBJ2-3; D unclear. Trimming pared 1 base from V and 2 bases from J, leaving 13 bases between. Germline CDR1 KGHSH, CDR2 LQKENI. The CDR3 is 16 residues long.

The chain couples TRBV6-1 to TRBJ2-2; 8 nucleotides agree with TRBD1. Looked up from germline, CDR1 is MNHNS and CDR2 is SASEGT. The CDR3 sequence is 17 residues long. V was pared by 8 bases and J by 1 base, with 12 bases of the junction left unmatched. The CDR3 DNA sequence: TGTGCCAGCGGCTTAATAGGGGGACAGGTGAACACCGGGGAGCTGTTTTTT. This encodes CASGLIGGQVNTGELFF.

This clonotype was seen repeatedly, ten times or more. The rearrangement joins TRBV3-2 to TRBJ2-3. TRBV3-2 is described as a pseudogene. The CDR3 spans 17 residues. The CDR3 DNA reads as TGTGCCAGCAGCCAAGATCTCGAAAAACTTGGGACAGATACGCAGTATTTT. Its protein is CASSQDLEKLGTDTQYF.

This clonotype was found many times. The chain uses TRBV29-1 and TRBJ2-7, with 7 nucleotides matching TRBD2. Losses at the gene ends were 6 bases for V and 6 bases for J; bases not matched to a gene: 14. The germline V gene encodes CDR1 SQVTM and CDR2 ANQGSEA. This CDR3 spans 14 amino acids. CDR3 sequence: CSVGGLATRGEQYF. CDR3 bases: TGCAGCGTGGGGGGGTTGGCGACAAGGGGCGAGCAGTACTTC.

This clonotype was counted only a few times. This CDR3 is CASSPGTSGVSYEQYF. Here the CDR3 DNA reads TGTGCCAGCAGCCCCGGGACTAGCGGGGTATCCTACGAGCAGTACTTC. This chain joins TRBV7-9 and TRBJ2-7; 13 bases align to TRBD2. After removal of 5 bases from V and 1 base from J, the junction contained 5 bases not matched to a gene. CDR1 is SEHNR, CDR2 FQNEAQ, per germline (reference sequence). CDR3 length equals 16 residues. The full variable domain, its missing parts supplied by reference TRBV7-9 and TRBJ2-7, is DTGVSQNPRHKITKRGQNVTFRCDPISEHNRLYWYRQTLGQGPEFLTYFQNEAQLEKSRLLSDRFSAERPKGSFSTLEIQRTEQGDSAMYLCASSPGTSGVSYEQYFGPGTRLTVT.

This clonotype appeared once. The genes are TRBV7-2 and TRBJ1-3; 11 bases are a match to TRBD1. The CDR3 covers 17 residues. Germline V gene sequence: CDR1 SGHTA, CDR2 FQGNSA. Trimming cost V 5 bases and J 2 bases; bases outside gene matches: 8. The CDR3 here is CASSPDRGHRTGNTIYF. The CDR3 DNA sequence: TGTGCCAGCAGCCCGGACAGGGGGCATCGAACTGGAAACACCATATATTTT.

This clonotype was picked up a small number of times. CDR3 sequence (DNA): TGCAGTGCAGGACAGGGGGCGGAATCTGGGGCCAACGTCCTGACTTTC. Its translation is CSAGQGAESGANVLTF. The rearrangement joins TRBV20-1 to TRBJ2-6; TRBD1 agrees at 11 bases. This CDR3 has 16 residues. CDR1 is DFQATT and CDR2 is SNEGSKA in the germline V gene (reference sequence). Losses at the gene ends were 6 bases for V and 1 base for J; bases not matched to a gene: 5.

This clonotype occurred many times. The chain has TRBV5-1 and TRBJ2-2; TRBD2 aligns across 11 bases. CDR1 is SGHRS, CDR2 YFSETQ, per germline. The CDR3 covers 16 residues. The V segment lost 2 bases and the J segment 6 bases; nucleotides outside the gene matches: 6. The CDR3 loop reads CASSLTTSGSAGELFF. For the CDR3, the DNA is TGCGCCAGCAGCTTAACCACTAGCGGGAGTGCCGGGGAGCTGTTTTTT.

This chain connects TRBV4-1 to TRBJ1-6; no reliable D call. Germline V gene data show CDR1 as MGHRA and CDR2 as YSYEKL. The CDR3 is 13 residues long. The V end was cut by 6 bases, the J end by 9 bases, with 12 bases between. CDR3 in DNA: TGCGCCAGCAGAGACTCCGGTAGTTCACCCCTCCACTTT. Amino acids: CASRDSGSSPLHF.

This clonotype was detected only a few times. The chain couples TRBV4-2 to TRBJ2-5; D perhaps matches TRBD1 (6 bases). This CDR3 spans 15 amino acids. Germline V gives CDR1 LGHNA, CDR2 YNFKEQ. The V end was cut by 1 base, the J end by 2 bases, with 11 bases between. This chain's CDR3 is CASSQVFRGQETQYF. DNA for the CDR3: TGTGCCAGCAGCCAAGTGTTTAGGGGGCAAGAGACCCAGTACTTC.

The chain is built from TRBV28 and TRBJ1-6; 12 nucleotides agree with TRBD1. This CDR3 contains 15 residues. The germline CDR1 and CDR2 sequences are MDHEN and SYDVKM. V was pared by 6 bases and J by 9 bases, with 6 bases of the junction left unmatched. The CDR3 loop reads CASRIPGQGASPLHF. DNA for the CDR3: TGTGCCAGCAGAATCCCGGGACAGGGGGCTTCACCCCTCCACTTT.

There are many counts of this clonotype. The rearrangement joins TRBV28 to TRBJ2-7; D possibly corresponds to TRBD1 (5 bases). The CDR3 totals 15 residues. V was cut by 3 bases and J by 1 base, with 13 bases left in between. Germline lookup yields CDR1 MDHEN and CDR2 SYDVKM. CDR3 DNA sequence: TGTGCCAGCAGTTTTGTAACAACAGGATCCTACGAGCAGTACTTC. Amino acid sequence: CASSFVTTGSYEQYF.

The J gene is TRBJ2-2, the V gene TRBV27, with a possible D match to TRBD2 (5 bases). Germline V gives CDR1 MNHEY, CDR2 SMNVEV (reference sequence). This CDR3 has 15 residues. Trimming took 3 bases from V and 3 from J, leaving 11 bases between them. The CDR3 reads CASSFGSAYTGELFF. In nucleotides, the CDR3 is TGTGCCAGCAGTTTCGGTAGCGCATACACCGGGGAGCTGTTTTTT.

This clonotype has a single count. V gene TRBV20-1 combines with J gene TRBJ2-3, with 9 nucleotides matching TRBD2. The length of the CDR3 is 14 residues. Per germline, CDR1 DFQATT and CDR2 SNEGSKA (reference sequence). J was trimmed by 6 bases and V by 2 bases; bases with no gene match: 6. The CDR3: CSARWRGGSDTQYF. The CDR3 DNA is TGCAGTGCTAGATGGCGGGGGGGTTCGGATACGCAGTATTTT.

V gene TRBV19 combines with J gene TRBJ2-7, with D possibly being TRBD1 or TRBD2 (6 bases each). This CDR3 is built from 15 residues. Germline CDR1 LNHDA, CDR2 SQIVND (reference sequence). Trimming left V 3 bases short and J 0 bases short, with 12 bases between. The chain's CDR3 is CASSIRGGSSYEQYF. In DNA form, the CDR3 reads TGTGCCAGTAGTATTCGAGGGGGGAGCTCCTACGAGCAGTACTTC.

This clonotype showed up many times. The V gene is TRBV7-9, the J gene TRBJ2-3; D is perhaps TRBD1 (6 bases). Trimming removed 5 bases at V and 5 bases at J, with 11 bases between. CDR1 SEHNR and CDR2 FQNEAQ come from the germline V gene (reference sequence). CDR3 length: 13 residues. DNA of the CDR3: TGTGCCAGCAGCATAACAGGGAAAGATACGCAGTATTTT. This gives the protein CASSITGKDTQYF.

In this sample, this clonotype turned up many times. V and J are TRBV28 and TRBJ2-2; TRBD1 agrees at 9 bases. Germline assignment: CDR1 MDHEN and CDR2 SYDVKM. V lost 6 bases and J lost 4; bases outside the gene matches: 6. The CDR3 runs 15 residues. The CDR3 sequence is CASSRGTGITGELFF. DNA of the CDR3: TGTGCCAGCAGCCGTGGGACAGGGATCACCGGGGAGCTGTTTTTT.